The table lists the clone carrying this TCR beta chain with a few counts. All enrollees were about 18 to 89 years old and from 20 to 30 US areas. In assigning cohorts, the study relied on participant-reported clinical history. The source of the sample is a study of blood T cell repertoires in COVID-19. As for the study in general: Samples of COVID-19 (acute and convalescent) were obtained from the United States, Italy and Spain.

The V gene's germline CDR1 is SGHKS and CDR2 YYEKEE (reference sequence). CDR3 length equals 14 residues. Trimming cost V 0 bases and J 6 bases, with 10 bases left between them. In the authors' methods: Estimates of nucleated cell counts were drawn from the amplification of reference gene primers. Clones were read by immunoSEQ multiplex PCR, and TCRdb kept only the in-frame ones, dropping some. The V and J calls and clone size come from that table; D and trimming were worked out from the DNA. The repertoire holds 200,000 or so clones, approximately 90% seen once, with 3% to 4.5% in the top ten. Sequencing input: PBMCs or T cells enriched from blood (not recorded which). This chain joins TRBV5-5 and TRBJ1-5; D is uncertain. The clonotype originates from a woman aged 40 to 49 with acute COVID-19. The CDR3 nucleotides are TGTGCCAGCAGCTTGGGGGCTGCGAGTCAGCCCCAGCATTTT. This gives the protein CASSLGAASQPQHF.